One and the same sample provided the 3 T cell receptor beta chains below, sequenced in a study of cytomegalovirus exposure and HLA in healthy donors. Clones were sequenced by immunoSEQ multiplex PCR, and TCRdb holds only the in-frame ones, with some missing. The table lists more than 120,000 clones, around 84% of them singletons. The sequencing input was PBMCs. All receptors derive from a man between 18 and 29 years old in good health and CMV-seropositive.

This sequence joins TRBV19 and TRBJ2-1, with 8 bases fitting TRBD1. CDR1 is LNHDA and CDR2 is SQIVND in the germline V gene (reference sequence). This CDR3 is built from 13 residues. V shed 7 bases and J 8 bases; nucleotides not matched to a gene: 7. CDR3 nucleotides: TGTGCCAGTACACCGGCAGGGGGCGATGAGCAGTTCTTC. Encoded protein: CASTPAGGDEQFF. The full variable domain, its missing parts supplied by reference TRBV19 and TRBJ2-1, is DGGITQSPKYLFRKEGQNVTLSCEQNLNHDAMYWYRQDPGQGLRLIYYSQIVNDFQKGDIAEGYSVSREKKESFPLTVTSAQKNPTAFYLCASTPAGGDEQFFGPGTRLTVL.

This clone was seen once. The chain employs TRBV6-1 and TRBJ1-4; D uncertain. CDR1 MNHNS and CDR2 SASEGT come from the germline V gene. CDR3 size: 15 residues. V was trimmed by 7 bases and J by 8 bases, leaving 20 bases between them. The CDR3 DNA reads TGTGCCAGCAATATGAGGGCCATACCCTCGGAAAAACTGTTTTTT. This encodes CASNMRAIPSEKLFF.

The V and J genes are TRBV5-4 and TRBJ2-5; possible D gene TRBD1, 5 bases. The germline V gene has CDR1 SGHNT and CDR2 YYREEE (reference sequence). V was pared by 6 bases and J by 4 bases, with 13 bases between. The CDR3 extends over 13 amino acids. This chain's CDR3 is CASTTPGIETQYF. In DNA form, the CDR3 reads TGTGCCAGCACCACTCCAGGGATAGAGACCCAGTACTTC. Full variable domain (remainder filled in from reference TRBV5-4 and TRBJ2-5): ETGVTQSPTHLIKTRGQQVTLRCSSQSGHNTVSWYQQALGQGPQFIFQYYREEENGRGNFPPRFSGLQFPNYSSELNVNALELDDSALYLCASTTPGIETQYFGPGTRLLVL.